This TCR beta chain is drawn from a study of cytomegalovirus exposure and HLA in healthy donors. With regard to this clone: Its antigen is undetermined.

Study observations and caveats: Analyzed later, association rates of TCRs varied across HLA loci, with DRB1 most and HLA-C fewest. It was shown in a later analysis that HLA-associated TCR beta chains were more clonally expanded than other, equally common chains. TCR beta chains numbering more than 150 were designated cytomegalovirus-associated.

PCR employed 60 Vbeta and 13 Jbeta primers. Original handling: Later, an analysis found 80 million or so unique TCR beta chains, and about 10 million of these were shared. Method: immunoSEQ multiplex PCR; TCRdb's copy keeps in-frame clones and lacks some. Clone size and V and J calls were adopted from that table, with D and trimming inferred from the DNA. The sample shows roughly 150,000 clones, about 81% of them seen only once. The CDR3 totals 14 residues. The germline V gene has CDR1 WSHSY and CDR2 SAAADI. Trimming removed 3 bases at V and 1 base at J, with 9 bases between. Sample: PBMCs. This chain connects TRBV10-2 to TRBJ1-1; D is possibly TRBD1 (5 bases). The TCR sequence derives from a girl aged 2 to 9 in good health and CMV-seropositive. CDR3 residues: CASSEGEANTEAFF. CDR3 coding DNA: TGCGCCAGCAGTGAAGGGGAGGCGAACACTGAAGCTTTCTTT.